The 4 T cell receptor beta chains given below trace back to one sample, sequenced in a study of control samples from healthy donors and cancer patients. Sequencing used immunoSEQ multiplex PCR; TCRdb keeps in-frame clones, though not all of them. The profile shows tens of thousands of clones, approximately 94% of them singletons. The sample consisted of blood. The receptors derive from a woman in her twenties or thirties in good health.

The V gene is TRBV28, the J gene TRBJ1-1; 11 bases agree with TRBD1. CDR3 size: 17 residues. The ends lost 4 bases at V and 0 bases at J; junction bases unmatched: 7. Germline V gene sequence: CDR1 MDHEN, CDR2 SYDVKM. Written as DNA, the CDR3 is TGTGCCAGCAGTTCCCCGGGACAGGGGGTGGTGAACACTGAAGCTTTCTTT. This gives the protein CASSSPGQGVVNTEAFF.

The gene calls are TRBV7-9 and TRBJ1-2; no firm D call. The V gene's germline CDR1 is SEHNR and CDR2 FQNEAQ (reference sequence). The CDR3 covers 12 residues. Trimming stripped 1 base from V and 4 bases from J, with 4 bases between. The CDR3 DNA sequence: TGTGCCAGCAGCTTAGAGTCCTATGGCTACACCTTC. Its protein product is CASSLESYGYTF.

The rearrangement uses TRBV7-9 and TRBJ1-1; tentative D call: TRBD1 (6 bases). V was cut by 5 bases and J by 11 bases, with 21 bases left in between. The CDR3 contains 14 residues. Looked up from germline, CDR1 is SEHNR and CDR2 is FQNEAQ (reference sequence). The CDR3 DNA sequence: TGTGCCAGCAGCCCAAGTCGCCAGGGGATCAGCGCTTTCTTT. Its protein is CASSPSRQGISAFF.

The chain links TRBV5-1 to TRBJ1-1, with 10 bases lining up with TRBD1. The germline CDR1 and CDR2 sequences are SGHRS and YFSETQ. Trimming cost V 1 base and J 6 bases; bases outside gene matches: 6. The CDR3 consists of 15 residues. The CDR3 DNA is TGCGCCAGCAGCTTGATGGGACAGGGGCTGGCTGAAGCTTTCTTT. Protein product: CASSLMGQGLAEAFF.